This T cell receptor beta chain was identified in a study of shared clonotypes between healthy human individuals (dated by TCRdb to the early 2020s). With respect to the entire study: A couple of women and a few men aged 18 to 49 years were included in the cohort. Blood TCR repertoires of several healthy adults were deeply sequenced to estimate repertoire size and the extent of clonotype sharing between individuals. Per donor, three plates each were used for CD4 naive and CD4 memory, two for CD8 naive, and one for CD8 memory. Leukapheresis yielded between about 0.85 and 10 billion PBMCs per donor. To increase sequencing depth and limit assay-specific biases, TCR repertoire library preparation and sequencing were carried out by different laboratories using diverse techniques. Study-wide findings and limitations: Only blood was sampled, and tissue TCR repertoires likely differ from those in blood. Because the study included a small number of donors, the genetic and exposure-history diversity represented was limited. Pairwise subsampling led to the expectation that sequencing depth would affect the degree of clonotype sharing among donors. Rarefaction of sorted-subset datasets indicated incomplete sequencing despite the large sequencing depth. Higher generation probabilities were observed for clonotypes shared by all four sorted-subset donors than for non-shared clonotypes. Estimated clonotype richness was generally larger for naive than for memory subsets. Sharing across several donors was observed for around 4.8% of naive CD4, about 4% of naive CD8, 2.3% of memory CD4, and roughly 0.4% of memory CD8 clonotypes.

Healthy HIV-negative adults with no recently reported acute infections or vaccinations were included as donors. Only Caucasian adults living in Nashville, Tennessee, USA were represented among the donors. CD4+ T cells were enriched by magnetic negative selection; naive cells were then positively selected on CD45RA, and the negative fraction formed the memory subset. Blood was collected by leukapheresis, and PBMCs were isolated by Ficoll-Histopaque density gradient centrifugation and then cryopreserved in liquid nitrogen vapor phase. Analytical flow cytometry was used to check the purity and quantity of each magnetically sorted T cell population. Genomic DNA was isolated from each sorted fraction and quantified by UV absorbance on a Nanodrop 2000c. CDR1 SGHRS and CDR2 YFSETQ were looked up in the germline V gene. The CDR3 has 15 amino acids, counting the end cysteine and phenylalanine. Just the 45-base CDR3 DNA is kept, in frame starting at base 1. V and J lose 4 bases and 10 bases, and a span of 21 bases separates them.

Of note for this clone: The target of this receptor is not known. No base qualities exist here, and no much larger clone lies one base off it.

TCR CDR3 regions were amplified from genomic DNA by multiplex PCR using the deep immunoSEQ assay. Genomic DNA extracted from each cell subset was distributed evenly over all wells of several immunoSEQ 96-well plates, and each plate served as one replicate. For sorted subsets, about 210 ng of genomic DNA, equivalent to about 30,000 T cell genomes, went into each replicate PCR. Purified libraries were quantified with a Qubit 3.0 fluorometer, sized on a Bioanalyzer 2100, and re-quantified with the KAPA Library Quantification kit. Every immunoSEQ 96-well plate was sequenced on a dedicated single-read 150-cycle Illumina NextSeq 550 flow cell. Processing in the source paper ran as follows. The immunoSEQ output contained only junctional sequences without quality scores, so filtering could not match that applied to full-length reads. Sequences were annotated with PyIR, a Python wrapper for IgBLAST v1.9, using IMGT germline references to assign V/J genes and CDR3. Any read was removed if the V/J assignment was weak (E-value above 1e-6), the CDR3 was missing, or the read contained stop codons, out-of-frame junctions, or ambiguous translated residues. A V3J clonotype was defined by an identical inferred V gene, J gene, and CDR3 amino acid sequence. To compute the percentage overlap between repertoires, the number of shared unique clonotypes was divided by the size of the smaller repertoire. RTK rarefaction, the Chao1 estimator, and Recon v2.1 estimates of unobserved clonotypes were used to assess repertoire richness. For all TCRbeta clonotypes obtained by the gDNA method from several donors, generation probabilities were computed with OLGA. TCRdb's version of the immuneACCESS table is confined to in-frame rearrangements and falls short of the full clone set. An unresolved V gene accounts for under half of the shortfall where checked; the remainder is of unknown origin. V and J calls and clone size are given by that table; D and trimming were obtained from the DNA. The sample data list approximately 2.1 million clones, and 90% to 95% of these were observed just once. The top ten clones comprise about 0.41% of the sample.

The sample taken for sequencing was naive CD4+ T cells from PBMCs. The cell subset or site label, as the study defines it: CD45RA+ positively selected. The receptor was derived from a man younger than 30 in good health. Some clones in this sample may be carry-over from other donors' samples. This receptor chain uses TRBV5-1 and TRBJ2-1, with the D gene not confidently named. The DNA sequence is given as TGCGCCAGCAGCCAGCCGAATACGGGTATAACCGAGCAGTTCTTC. Its translation reads: CASSQPNTGITEQFF.